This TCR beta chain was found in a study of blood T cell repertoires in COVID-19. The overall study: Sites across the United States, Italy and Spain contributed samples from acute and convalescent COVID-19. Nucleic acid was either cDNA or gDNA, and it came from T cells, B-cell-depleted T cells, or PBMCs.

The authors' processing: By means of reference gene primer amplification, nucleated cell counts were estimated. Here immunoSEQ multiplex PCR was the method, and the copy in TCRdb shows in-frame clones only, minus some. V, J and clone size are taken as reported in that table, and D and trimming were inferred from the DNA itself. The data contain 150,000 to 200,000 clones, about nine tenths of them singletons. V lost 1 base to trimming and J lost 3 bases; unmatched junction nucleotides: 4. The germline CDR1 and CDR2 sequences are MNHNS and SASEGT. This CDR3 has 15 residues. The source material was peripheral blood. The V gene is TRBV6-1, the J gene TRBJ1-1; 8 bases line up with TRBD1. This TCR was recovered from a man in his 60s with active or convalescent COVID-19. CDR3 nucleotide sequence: TGTGCCAGCAGTGAAGGGACAGGGTTGGACACTGAAGCTTTCTTT. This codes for CASSEGTGLDTEAFF.